The 9 T cell receptor beta chains in this list originate from one sample, sequenced in a study of shared clonotypes between healthy human individuals. The repertoire was sequenced with immunoSEQ multiplex PCR; TCRdb's copy has only in-frame clones and lacks some. The sample contains millions of clones, approximately 92% of which appear only once. The specimen was naive CD4+ T cells sorted from blood. As for subset: CD45RA+ positively selected. These receptors came from a man between 18 and 29 years old in good health.

The rearrangement links TRBV11-2 to TRBJ2-5; D ambiguous. This CDR3 has 14 amino acids. With 2 bases removed from V and 1 base from J, the gap between germline ends came to 8 bases. In germline, CDR1 is SGHAT, CDR2 FQNNGV. This CDR3 reads CASSLIRVQETQYF. The DNA of the CDR3 is TGTGCCAGCAGCTTAATAAGGGTCCAAGAGACCCAGTACTTC.

This chain links TRBV30 with TRBJ2-7, with 7 nucleotides matching TRBD2. The V and J ends lost 4 bases and 7 bases, in that order; junction bases with no gene match: 16. Germline CDR1 reads GTSNPN; CDR2 reads SVGIG (reference sequence). The CDR3 length is 15 residues. The CDR3 bases are TGTGCCTGGACGAGGGAGGGATTGGGTGTTGTGGAGCAGTACTTC. It is translated as CAWTREGLGVVEQYF.

V is TRBV10-1 and J is TRBJ2-2, with TRBD1 matching 7 bases. J lost 5 bases, V lost 2 bases, and 8 bases had no gene match. The germline CDR1 and CDR2 sequences are WNHNN and SYGVQD (reference sequence). CDR3 length equals 16 residues. In DNA, the CDR3 is TGCGCCAGCAGTGAGGCCAGACAGGGTGGGACCGGGGAGCTGTTTTTT. This translates into CASSEARQGGTGELFF.

The chain combines TRBV5-1 with TRBJ1-5, with D possibly being TRBD1 (6 bases). The V end was cut by 0 bases, the J end by 7 bases, with 11 bases between. Germline V lookup: CDR1 SGHRS, CDR2 YFSETQ. The CDR3 loop spans 14 amino acids. The CDR3 DNA reads TGCGCCAGCAGCTTGGGGGGGCTCTCCCAGCCCCAGCATTTT. This encodes CASSLGGLSQPQHF.

The chain is built from TRBV7-2 and TRBJ2-7; D is ambiguous. CDR3 length: 14 amino acids. Per germline, CDR1 SGHTA and CDR2 FQGNSA. The V gene lost 1 base and the J gene lost 0 bases, with 7 bases spanning the gap. The CDR3: CASSLVRSSYEQYF. The CDR3 DNA reads as TGTGCCAGCAGCTTAGTCCGAAGCTCCTACGAGCAGTACTTC.

In the case of this clone: Other DNA sequences in the sample encode the same CDR3. The chain couples TRBV18 to TRBJ1-5; unclear D gene. V lost 1 base to trimming and J lost 5 bases, with 6 bases between them. The CDR3 sequence is 13 residues long. Per germline, CDR1 KGHSH and CDR2 LQKENI. CDR3 region: CASSPRGDQPQHF. CDR3 coding DNA: TGTGCCAGCTCACCACGAGGTGATCAGCCCCAGCATTTT. Combining the CDR3 with reference TRBV18 and TRBJ1-5 gives the whole variable domain NAGVMQNPRHLVRRRGQEARLRCSPMKGHSHVYWYRQLPEEGLKFMVYLQKENIIDESGMPKERFSAEFPKEGPSILRIQQVVRGDSAAYFCASSPRGDQPQHFGDGTRLSIL.

Points on this clone: In the same sample, other DNA sequences code for this CDR3. The chain has TRBV5-4 and TRBJ2-3, with D maybe TRBD2 (6 bases). This CDR3 comprises 14 residues. Germline V gene data show CDR1 as SGHNT and CDR2 as YYREEE (reference sequence). Trimming pared 3 bases from V and 0 bases from J, leaving 8 bases between. This CDR3 reads CASSSGTSTDTQYF. In DNA, the CDR3 is TGTGCCAGCAGCTCCGGGACTAGCACAGATACGCAGTATTTT.

The chain uses TRBV9 and TRBJ1-3; D is perhaps TRBD1 (5 bases). With 0 bases removed from V and 1 base from J, the gap between germline ends came to 11 bases. Per the germline V gene, CDR1 is SGDLS and CDR2 is YYNGEE. The length of the CDR3 is 16 residues. The CDR3 nucleotides read TGTGCCAGCAGCGTAGGACAGCGAATTTCTGGAAACACCATATATTTT. Residues: CASSVGQRISGNTIYF.

This sequence joins TRBV6-6 and TRBJ1-5; D is possibly TRBD1 (6 bases). CDR3 size: 14 residues. The germline V gene encodes CDR1 MNHNY and CDR2 SVGAGI (reference sequence). V was shortened by 6 bases and J by 4 bases, with 13 bases between the two germline ends. The CDR3 sequence is CASSMDSLNQPQHF. The DNA of the CDR3 is TGTGCCAGCAGCATGGACAGCTTAAATCAGCCCCAGCATTTT.